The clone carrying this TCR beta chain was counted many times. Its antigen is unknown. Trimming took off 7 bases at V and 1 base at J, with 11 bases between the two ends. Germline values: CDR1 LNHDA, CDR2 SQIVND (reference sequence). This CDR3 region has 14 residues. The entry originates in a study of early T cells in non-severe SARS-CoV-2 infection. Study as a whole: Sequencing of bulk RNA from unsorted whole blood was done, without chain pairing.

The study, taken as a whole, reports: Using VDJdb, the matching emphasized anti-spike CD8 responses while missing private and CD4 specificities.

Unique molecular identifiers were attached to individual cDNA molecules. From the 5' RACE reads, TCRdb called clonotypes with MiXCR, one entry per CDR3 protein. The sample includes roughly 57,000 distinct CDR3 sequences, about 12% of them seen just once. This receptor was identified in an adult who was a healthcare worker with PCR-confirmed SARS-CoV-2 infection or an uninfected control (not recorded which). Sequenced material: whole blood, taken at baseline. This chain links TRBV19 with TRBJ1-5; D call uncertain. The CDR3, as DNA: TGTGCCAGTATTTACAGAGGGAGCAATCAGCCCCAGCATTTT. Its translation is CASIYRGSNQPQHF.